These 6 T cell receptor beta chains came from one sample sequenced in a study of cytomegalovirus exposure and HLA in healthy donors. 60 Vbeta and 13 Jbeta primers were used in PCR. Data came from immunoSEQ multiplex PCR; TCRdb stores just in-frame clones and leaves some out. The data hold about 110,000 clones, with about 12% observed a single time. The material sequenced was PBMCs. These receptors all stem from a man between 35 and 55 years old in good health and CMV-seropositive.

Comment on this clone: Its ends do not fully match the called genes, so a read error is possible. V usage is TRBV5-6 and J usage is TRBJ2-7; TRBD2 might be the D (6 bases). Germline V lookup: CDR1 SGHDT, CDR2 YYEEEE. The CDR3 has 13 amino acids. The CDR3 protein is CASSAGNRYAQYF. CDR3 coding DNA: TGTGCCAGCAGCGCGGGGAATCGCTACGCGCAGTACTTC.

This clone came up a few times. The gene calls are TRBV10-3 and TRBJ2-3; D is unresolved. V gave up 4 bases and J gave up 4 bases, with 15 bases separating them. This CDR3 comprises 15 residues. Germline CDR1 is ENHRY and CDR2 is SYGVKD. The CDR3 DNA is TGTGCCATCAGTGGTGGCCCGAACGAGGCAGATACGCAGTATTTT. The encoded protein is CAISGGPNEADTQYF.

This clone was counted between two and nine times. The rearrangement uses TRBV6-5 and TRBJ2-5; D unclear. This CDR3 has 13 amino acids. Trimming left V 6 bases short and J 1 base short, with 9 bases between. The germline V gene has CDR1 MNHEY and CDR2 SVGAGI. The CDR3 is CASRGPLQETQYF. DNA of the CDR3: TGTGCCAGCAGGGGCCCGCTCCAAGAGACCCAGTACTTC.

In its sample, this clone was seen a few times. The chain uses TRBV7-8 and TRBJ2-2; D is unresolved. CDR1 and CDR2 (germline): SGHVS, FQNEAQ. The CDR3 loop spans 16 amino acids. Trimming pared 1 base from V and 5 bases from J, leaving 14 bases between. The CDR3 bases are TGTGCCAGCAGCTTAGTCCCCAGGATTAGGACCGGGGAGCTGTTTTTT. Amino acids: CASSLVPRIRTGELFF.

In its sample, this clone was seen a few times. The DNA for the CDR3 is TGTGCCAGCAGCCAACTAATGAACACTGAAGCTTTCTTT. This gives the protein CASSQLMNTEAFF. The chain combines TRBV14 with TRBJ1-1; unclear D gene. This CDR3 is 13 amino acids long. The V end was cut by 2 bases, the J end by 0 bases, with 4 bases between. Germline V lookup: CDR1 SGHDN, CDR2 FVKESK.

This clone was seen more than once but under ten times. The chain uses TRBV6-5 and TRBJ1-2; possibly TRBD1 for D (6 bases). The CDR3 totals 13 residues. The V gene lost 6 bases and the J gene lost 7 bases, with 15 bases spanning the gap. Germline CDR1 is MNHEY and CDR2 is SVGAGI. The CDR3 reads CASSRGAGPGYTF. The DNA of the CDR3 is TGTGCCAGCAGCCGGGGGGCAGGGCCTGGCTACACCTTC.